One and the same sample provided the 5 T cell receptor beta chains below, sequenced in a study of shared clonotypes between healthy human individuals. Here immunoSEQ multiplex PCR was the method, and the copy in TCRdb shows in-frame clones only, minus some. The sample consists of around 1.6 million clones, under 99% of them appearing once. Material for sequencing was naive CD4+ T cells sorted from blood. Noted subset: CD45RA+ positively selected. The receptors here all came from a man younger than 40 in good health.

On this clone itself: The same CDR3 arises from other DNA sequences in this sample as well. The V gene is TRBV5-1, the J gene TRBJ2-5, with TRBD2 matching 15 bases. The CDR3 extends over 16 amino acids. Germline trimming cut 4 bases from V and 4 bases from J; bases unmatched to any gene: 5. CDR1 is SGHRS, CDR2 YFSETQ, per germline. The CDR3 spells CASSLGLAGGLETQYF. CDR3 nucleotide sequence: TGCGCCAGCAGCCTAGGACTAGCGGGAGGGTTAGAGACCCAGTACTTC.

The genes are TRBV6-4 and TRBJ2-3, with 7 bases lining up with TRBD1. The CDR3 is made up of 12 amino acids. V shed 10 bases, J shed 1 base, and the junction held 2 bases outside the gene matches. In germline, CDR1 is MRHNA, CDR2 SNTAGT. CDR3 amino acids: CAKQGCTDTQYF. The CDR3 nucleotides read TGTGCCAAACAGGGGTGCACAGATACGCAGTATTTT.

The chain is built from TRBV10-1 and TRBJ2-5; D might be TRBD2 (6 bases). Germline CDR1 WNHNN, CDR2 SYGVQD (reference sequence). Trimming took 0 bases from V and 5 from J, leaving 16 bases between them. This CDR3 spans 16 amino acids. The CDR3 protein is CASSESWGETQETQYF. The CDR3 coding sequence is TGCGCCAGCAGTGAGTCCTGGGGGGAAACGCAGGAGACCCAGTACTTC.

V usage is TRBV6-6 and J usage is TRBJ2-5, with 12 bases matching TRBD1. Germline V gene data show CDR1 as MNHNY and CDR2 as SVGAGI (reference sequence). V was clipped by 4 bases and J by 6 bases; unmatched bases: 9. This CDR3 is 16 amino acids long. The DNA for the CDR3 is TGTGCCAGCAGTTTTTCTTCCCGGGACAGGGGGCAGACCCAGTACTTC. Translation gives CASSFSSRDRGQTQYF.

V usage is TRBV28 and J usage is TRBJ2-1; D is ambiguous. Germline CDR1 is MDHEN and CDR2 is SYDVKM. The CDR3 loop spans 13 amino acids. The V and J ends lost 2 bases and 15 bases respectively, with 17 bases between them. The CDR3, as DNA: TGTGCCAGCAGTTTAACGGATTCGGCCCCCTGGTTCTTC. It codes for CASSLTDSAPWFF.